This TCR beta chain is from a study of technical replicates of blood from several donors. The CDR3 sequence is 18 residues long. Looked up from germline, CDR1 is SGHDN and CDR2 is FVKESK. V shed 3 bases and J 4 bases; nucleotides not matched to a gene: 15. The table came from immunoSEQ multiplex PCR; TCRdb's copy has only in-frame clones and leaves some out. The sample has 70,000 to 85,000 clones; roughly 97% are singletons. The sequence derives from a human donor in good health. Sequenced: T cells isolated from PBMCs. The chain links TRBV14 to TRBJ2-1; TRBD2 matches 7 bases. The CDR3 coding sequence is TGTGCCAGCAGCCATCAAGATTCTTGGCGGGAGAGTTACAATGAGCAGTTCTTC. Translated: CASSHQDSWRESYNEQFF.